This T cell receptor (beta chain) was profiled in a study of cytomegalovirus exposure and HLA in healthy donors. Study results and caveats: A later analysis reported that several of the most significant clusters appeared to be linked to common viral pathogens, among them Epstein-Barr virus.

PCR was performed using 60 Vbeta and 13 Jbeta primers. Repertoires were generated with immunoSEQ multiplex PCR, while TCRdb's copy carries only in-frame clones and drops some. The sample records approximately 180,000 clones, 81% being singletons. With respect to this clone: Its specificity is not known.

This TCR derives from a woman in her late teens or twenties in good health and CMV-seropositive. Specimen: PBMCs.

DNA of the CDR3: TGTGCCAGCAGCCCCTCGGCAGGGGGCGGGGGCGGGGAGCTGTTTTTT. Its protein product is CASSPSAGGGGGELFF. The chain employs TRBV25-1 and TRBJ2-2; D might be TRBD1 (8 bases). Per germline, CDR1 MGHDK and CDR2 SYGVNS. Trimming removed 6 bases from V and 7 bases from J, with 21 bases in between. The CDR3 totals 16 residues.